What follows is one TCR beta chain and its context. Its antigen is as yet unknown. Use of 60 Vbeta and 13 Jbeta primers characterized the PCR. Measured with immunoSEQ multiplex PCR; TCRdb has only the in-frame clones, and not every one. The specimen's table records 95,000 to 150,000 clones. There are 15 residues in the CDR3. The germline CDR1 and CDR2 sequences are SGDLS and YYNGEE. The V and J ends lost 2 bases and 7 bases respectively, with 15 bases between them. This entry comes from a study of cytomegalovirus exposure and HLA in healthy donors. Study-wide findings and caveats: In a later analysis, specific HLA alleles were associated with 15,000 to 20,000 TCR beta sequences at a 0.05 false discovery rate. Most TCRs appeared rarely, but some public TCRs recurred in many donors.

The V call is TRBV9, the J call TRBJ2-2; TRBD2 is a possible D gene (6 bases). Sequencing input: PBMCs. The receptor was isolated from a man aged 30 to 45 in good health and CMV-seronegative. The CDR3: CASSVGGREDGELFF. The DNA for the CDR3 is TGTGCCAGCAGCGTTGGGGGAAGGGAGGACGGGGAGCTGTTTTTT.